This T cell receptor (beta chain) comes out of a study of shared clonotypes between healthy human individuals. Germline V gives CDR1 SSHAT, CDR2 FNYEAQ (reference sequence). Between the trimmed V and J ends, which lost 5 bases and 1 base, there was a span of 14 bases. The CDR3 is made up of 15 amino acids. The data were produced by immunoSEQ multiplex PCR, yet TCRdb's version contains in-frame clones alone and is incomplete. The repertoire holds 1.6 million or so clones, with roughly 98.5% as singletons. Every donor, a Caucasian adult, lived in Nashville, Tennessee. The genes are TRBV7-7 and TRBJ2-5, with D unresolved. The receptor's source is a man aged 25 to 45 in good health. Sequencing was carried out using naive CD4+ T cells sorted from blood. Subset of the sample: CD45RA+ positively selected. The CDR3 DNA sequence: TGTGCCAGCAGCCCCGGGTCCCTCCCCCAAGAGACCCAGTACTTC. This codes for CASSPGSLPQETQYF.